These T cell receptor beta chains were read from a single sample in a study of blood T cell repertoires in COVID-19. Method: immunoSEQ multiplex PCR; TCRdb's copy keeps in-frame clones and lacks some. Of some 65,000 clones listed, roughly 77% are singletons. The material sequenced was peripheral blood. These receptor sequences come from a human donor in a cohort sampled during active COVID-19. Both conserved end residues are part of each CDR3. The D gene is left open where the match is weak. Some rows have no size entry. The others give once, few or many, or a class for an expanded clone.

TRBD1	TRBV9	TRBJ2-1	NA	CASSVTGQGSYNEQFF	TGTGCCAGCAGCGTAACAGGACAGGGATCCTACAATGAGCAGTTCTTC
TRBD2	TRBV5-4	TRBJ2-7	NA	CASSLEPSGRAEEQYF	TGTGCCAGCAGCCTGGAGCCTAGCGGGAGGGCGGAAGAGCAGTACTTC
NA	TRBV6-2/TRBV6-3	TRBJ2-7	NA	CASSFNYGSYEQYF	TGTGCCAGCAGCTTCAATTATGGCTCGTACGAGCAGTACTTC
TRBD1	TRBV5-6	TRBJ1-4	NA	CASSRDLTGTGAEKLFF	TGTGCCAGCAGCCGAGACTTGACCGGGACAGGGGCTGAAAAACTGTTTTTT
NA	TRBV30	TRBJ1-6	NA	CAWRGKSSYNSPLHF	TGTGCCTGGAGGGGCAAGAGCTCCTATAATTCACCCCTCCACTTT
NA	TRBV7-8	TRBJ2-3	NA	CASSLARPGTDTQYF	TGTGCCAGCAGCTTAGCCAGGCCCGGCACAGATACGCAGTATTTT
NA	TRBV5-4	TRBJ1-2	NA	CASSLNIVRGQSLYGYTF	TGTGCCAGCAGCTTGAACATCGTCCGTGGACAGAGCCTTTATGGCTACACCTTC
TRBD1	TRBV7-7	TRBJ2-5	NA	CASSLGGTGSETQYF	TGTGCTAGCAGCTTAGGTGGGACAGGCTCGGAGACCCAGTACTTC
TRBD1	TRBV18	TRBJ1-6	NA	CASSQGQSYNSPLHF	TGTGCCAGCTCTCAGGGACAGAGCTATAATTCACCCCTCCACTTT
TRBD2	TRBV7-7	TRBJ2-2	NA	CASSPQGLGEAGELFF	TGTGCTAGCAGCCCCCAGGGACTAGGAGAAGCCGGGGAGCTGTTTTTT
NA	TRBV6-5	TRBJ1-1	once	CASSYRPGPRGEAFF	TGTGCCAGCAGTTATCGTCCGGGACCCCGGGGGGAAGCTTTCTTT
NA	TRBV7-2	TRBJ1-1	NA	CASSLGGGNTEAFF	TGTGCCAGCAGCTTAGGGGGGGGGAACACTGAAGCTTTCTTT
TRBD1	TRBV15	TRBJ1-6	NA	CATSREGQGAGSPLHF	TGTGCCACCAGCAGAGAGGGACAGGGAGCAGGCTCACCCCTCCACTTT
TRBD1	TRBV19	TRBJ1-2	NA	CASSARQGAHGYTF	TGTGCCAGTAGTGCGCGGCAGGGGGCCCATGGCTACACCTTC
NA	TRBV6-2/TRBV6-3	TRBJ1-2	NA	CASSLGLRGTNYGYTF	TGTGCCAGCAGCCTCGGTTTAAGGGGAACTAACTATGGCTACACCTTC
NA	TRBV23-1	TRBJ1-1	NA	CASRQGLDEAFF	TGCGCCAGCAGGCAGGGGTTGGATGAAGCTTTCTTT
NA	TRBV20-1	TRBJ2-5	NA	CSAWGRETQYF	TGCAGTGCTTGGGGCAGGGAGACCCAGTACTTC
TRBD2	TRBV27	TRBJ2-7	NA	CASSWGGGSEQYF	TGTGCCAGCAGCTGGGGGGGTGGGTCCGAGCAGTACTTC
NA	TRBV9	TRBJ2-5	few	CASSVSGKETQYF	TGTGCCAGCAGCGTTTCCGGGAAAGAGACCCAGTACTTC
NA	TRBV27	TRBJ2-7	once	CASSSGMLLYEQYF	TGTGCCAGCAGTTCGGGGATGCTCCTCTACGAGCAGTACTTC
NA	TRBV30	TRBJ2-7	NA	CASNRDSYEQYF	TGTGCCAGCAACAGGGACTCCTACGAGCAGTACTTC
NA	TRBV6-5	TRBJ2-7	NA	CASRLPGTYEQYF	TGTGCCAGCAGATTACCCGGGACCTACGAGCAGTACTTC
NA	TRBV4-3	TRBJ2-3	once	CASSPQGPADTQYF	TGCGCCAGCAGCCCACAGGGTCCGGCCGATACGCAGTATTTT
NA	TRBV28	TRBJ1-5	NA	CASSVVLRSNQPQHF	TGTGCCAGCAGCGTCGTACTGCGGAGCAATCAGCCCCAGCATTTT
TRBD2	TRBV7-2	TRBJ2-7	few	CASSGGTSGIQGNEQYF	TGTGCCAGCAGCGGAGGGACTAGCGGGATCCAAGGAAACGAGCAGTACTTC
NA	TRBV29-1	TRBJ2-3	NA	CSVGQRDTQYF	TGCAGCGTAGGACAGAGAGATACGCAGTATTTT
TRBD1	TRBV15	TRBJ1-2	few	CATSGDRADYYGYTF	TGTGCCACCAGCGGAGACAGGGCAGACTACTATGGCTACACCTTC
TRBD1	TRBV7-9	TRBJ2-6	few	CASSSLKRQGTGANVLTF	TGTGCCAGCAGCTCACTAAAGAGACAGGGAACTGGGGCCAACGTCCTGACTTTC
NA	TRBV10-3	TRBJ1-2	once	CAISESQGSWGFYGYTF	TGTGCCATCAGTGAGTCGCAGGGGTCCTGGGGGTTCTATGGCTACACCTTC
NA	TRBV28	TRBJ2-7	NA	CASSSLEESYEQYF	TGTGCCAGCAGTAGTTTGGAGGAGTCCTACGAGCAGTACTTC
NA	TRBV27	TRBJ1-2	once	CASSPSGRGSGYTF	TGTGCCAGCAGTCCCTCGGGCAGGGGTAGTGGCTACACCTTC
TRBD1	TRBV5-6	TRBJ2-7	NA	CASSFGQGLRDEQYF	TGTGCCAGCAGTTTCGGACAGGGCTTGAGGGACGAGCAGTACTTC
NA	TRBV5-4	TRBJ2-2	NA	CASSLAGIRGTGELFF	TGTGCCAGCAGCTTGGCTGGTATCCGCGGAACCGGGGAGCTGTTTTTT
NA	TRBV10-3	TRBJ1-6	few	CASNRVGNSPLHF	TGTGCCAGTAACAGGGTTGGGAATTCACCCCTCCACTTT
NA	TRBV2	TRBJ2-7	NA	CASWANSYEQYF	TGTGCCAGCTGGGCCAACTCCTACGAGCAGTACTTC
NA	TRBV3-1/TRBV3-2	TRBJ1-1	few	CASSLQGVGTEAFF	TGTGCCAGCAGCCTTCAGGGTGTTGGCACTGAAGCTTTCTTT
TRBD1	TRBV4-3	TRBJ1-1	NA	CASSRGTGGEAFF	TGCGCCAGCAGCCGAGGGACAGGGGGAGAAGCTTTCTTT
TRBD2	TRBV5-1	TRBJ2-3	NA	CASETSGSTDTQYF	TGCGCCAGCGAGACTAGCGGGAGCACAGATACGCAGTATTTT
NA	TRBV3-1/TRBV3-2	TRBJ2-7	NA	CASSRGTTGGVYEQYF	TGTGCCAGCAGCCGCGGAACGACCGGGGGAGTCTACGAGCAGTACTTC
NA	TRBV6-4	TRBJ1-5	NA	CASAAGSNQPQHF	TGTGCCAGTGCGGCAGGGAGCAATCAGCCCCAGCATTTT
TRBD1	TRBV28	TRBJ1-4	NA	CASSLISGTGRGEKLFF	TGTGCCAGCAGTTTAATCTCCGGGACAGGGCGAGGGGAAAAACTGTTTTTT
TRBD2	TRBV7-6	TRBJ2-1	few	CASSLVGTSRSDEQFF	TGTGCCAGCAGCTTAGTCGGGACTAGCCGTTCCGATGAGCAGTTCTTC
NA	TRBV3-1/TRBV3-2	TRBJ2-3	NA	CASSQGLVYTDTQYF	TGTGCCAGCAGCCAAGGACTAGTCTACACAGATACGCAGTATTTT
NA	TRBV9	TRBJ1-1	NA	CASSTGQNTEAFF	TGTGCCAGCAGCACGGGACAGAACACTGAAGCTTTCTTT
NA	TRBV7-9	TRBJ2-6	NA	CASSHPRGVSGANVLTF	TGTGCCAGCAGCCACCCCCGGGGAGTGAGTGGGGCCAACGTCCTGACTTTC
TRBD1	TRBV5-8	TRBJ1-1	NA	CASSLWGQDTEAFF	TGTGCCAGCAGCTTATGGGGACAGGACACTGAAGCTTTCTTT
TRBD1	TRBV5-1	TRBJ2-7	NA	CASSLGQGAYEQYF	TGCGCCAGCAGCTTGGGACAGGGCGCCTACGAGCAGTACTTC
TRBD2	TRBV6-4	TRBJ2-1	NA	CASSDLAGSGNEQFF	TGTGCCAGCAGTGACCTAGCGGGATCGGGCAATGAGCAGTTCTTC
NA	TRBV15	TRBJ2-3	NA	CATSRARMTGAFTDTQYF	TGTGCCACCAGCAGGGCCCGCATGACAGGAGCTTTCACAGATACGCAGTATTTT
NA	TRBV30	TRBJ2-2	NA	CAWNSVWQGNGGELFF	TGTGCCTGGAACTCAGTATGGCAGGGAAATGGCGGGGAGCTGTTTTTT
TRBD2	TRBV28	TRBJ2-7	NA	CASLRSGNSYEQYF	TGTGCCAGTCTGCGGAGCGGGAATAGTTACGAGCAGTACTTC